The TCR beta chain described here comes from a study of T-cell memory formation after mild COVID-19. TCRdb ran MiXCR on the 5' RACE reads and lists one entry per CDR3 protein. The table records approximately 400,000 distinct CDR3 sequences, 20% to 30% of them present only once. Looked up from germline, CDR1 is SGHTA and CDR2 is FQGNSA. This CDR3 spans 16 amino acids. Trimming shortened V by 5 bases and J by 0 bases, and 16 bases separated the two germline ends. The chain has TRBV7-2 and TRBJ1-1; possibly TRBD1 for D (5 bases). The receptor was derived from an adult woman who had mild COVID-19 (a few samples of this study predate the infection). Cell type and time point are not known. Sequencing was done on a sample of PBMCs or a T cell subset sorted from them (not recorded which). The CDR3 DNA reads TGTGCCAGCAGCACCAAGCAGCCGGGGGTGAACACTGAAGCTTTCTTT. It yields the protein CASSTKQPGVNTEAFF.